This entry concerns a single TCR beta chain. Its cognate antigen has yet to be identified. No base quality values were provided; no much bigger clone lies one nucleotide off. This sample was included in a study of cytomegalovirus exposure and HLA in healthy donors (dated by TCRdb to the late 2010s). In the study overall: According to a later analysis, the approximately 130 validation repertoires were produced on the same platform as the 666 repertoires of the first cohort. The aim of the study was to test whether cataloging public T cell receptors could identify signatures of past pathogen exposure. A separate validation cohort of roughly 130 different subjects was used in addition to the approximately 640-subject first cohort. To predict cytomegalovirus infection status, the study brought together high-throughput TCR immunosequencing, statistical association of individual TCRs with disease status, and machine learning. What the authors observed across the whole study: A later analysis had no HLA typing for the validation cohort, so co-occurrence there was scored across all 130 or so repertoires. Three of the identified cytomegalovirus-associated TCR beta chains were confirmed in vitro to be specific for cytomegalovirus antigens. The classifier was reported to diagnose cytomegalovirus status with high specificity and sensitivity in both the original and validation cohorts. A total of 150 to 200 TCR beta chains were listed by the study as associated with cytomegalovirus. Subsequent analysis determined that TCRs grouped into clusters in the first cohort also showed a tendency toward co-occurrence across the 120 or so validation repertoires, and approximately 93% of cluster scores exceeded 0. Most TCR sequences were seen in very few donors, while some public TCRs were found in many individuals. The authors suggested that the approach could potentially be extended to other disease states and immunological phenotypes.

The library was prepared using the immunoSEQ multiplex PCR assay. The paper's data handling went like this. A statistical classification framework was developed to diagnose cytomegalovirus status using the catalog of TCR beta chain sequences. TCRdb took this table from immuneACCESS and kept in-frame rearrangements with V and J called. Such tables lack part of the clones; where checked against another copy, unresolved V genes explain under half of the gap, and the rest is unexplained. The V and J calls and clone size were taken over from that table, and D and trimming were inferred from the DNA. The sample records about 140,000 clones, about 86% of which are singletons. The ten largest clones add up to roughly 3% of the sample. The CDR3 goes from the cysteine to the phenylalanine over 19 residues. Of the read, only the CDR3 DNA is kept; its 57 bases are in frame from base 1. Clipping removes 1 base from V and 0 bases from J, with 12 as the unmatched junction base count. CDR1 and CDR2, looked up from the germline V gene, are SGHDT and YYEEEE.

Separate from the approximately 700-subject first cohort, the validation cohort of 95 to 150 subjects was the group to which the donors belonged. Sample: PBMCs. The clonotype comes from a man in his late teens or twenties in good health and CMV-seronegative. The chain was built from TRBV5-6 and TRBJ1-5, and TRBD1 matches 8 of the central bases. The CDR3 region: CASSLNAGTGATSNQPQHF. The DNA sequence is given as TGTGCCAGCAGCTTGAACGCCGGGACAGGCGCAACTAGCAATCAGCCCCAGCATTTT.